This TCR beta chain was identified during a study of blood T cell repertoires in COVID-19. Measured with immunoSEQ multiplex PCR; TCRdb has only the in-frame clones, and not every one. The table has 150,000 to 200,000 clones, 80% to 90% seen once. Participant ages covered roughly 18 to 89 years across about two dozen US areas. Participant reports of clinical history set cohort assignment. The clonotype originates from a woman in her late teens or twenties who had recovered from COVID-19. The sequenced sample consisted of PBMCs or T cells enriched from blood (not recorded which).

The CDR3 region has the DNA TGTGCCAGTAGTATAGTAGGGGCTAGCACAGATACGCAGTATTTT. This encodes CASSIVGASTDTQYF. The rearrangement joins TRBV19 to TRBJ2-3; D possibly corresponds to TRBD1 (5 bases). Germline V gives CDR1 LNHDA, CDR2 SQIVND (reference sequence). V was trimmed by 1 base and J by 0 bases, leaving 8 bases between them. This CDR3 region has 15 residues.